This T cell receptor beta chain was documented in a study of blood T cells in healthy people across ages. CDR1 and CDR2 (germline): MGHDK, SYGVNS. V was clipped by 8 bases and J by 0 bases, with 10 bases between them. CDR3 length: 13 residues. Through a sample-barcoded 5' primer and a J-beta primer mix, a second PCR was run for roughly 7 to 11 cycles. Via MiXCR, TCRdb re-called the 5' RACE reads, giving one row per CDR3 protein. Of hundreds of thousands of distinct CDR3 sequences listed, over 40% are singletons. This receptor was taken from a woman aged 80 or over in good health. Sequencing input: blood. The rearrangement uses TRBV25-1 and TRBJ2-5; maybe TRBD2 (5 bases). CDR3 nucleotide sequence: TGTGCCAGCGGAGGCGACTACCAAGAGACCCAGTACTTC. It specifies CASGGDYQETQYF.